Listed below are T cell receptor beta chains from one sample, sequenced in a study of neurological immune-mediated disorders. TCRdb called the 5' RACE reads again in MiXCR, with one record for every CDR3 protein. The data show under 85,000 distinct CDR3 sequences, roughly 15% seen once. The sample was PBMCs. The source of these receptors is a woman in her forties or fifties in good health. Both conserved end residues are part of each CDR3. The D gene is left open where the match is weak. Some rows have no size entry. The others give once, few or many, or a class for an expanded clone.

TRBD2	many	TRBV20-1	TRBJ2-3	TGCAGTGCTGGGACTAGCGGGAGGGGCACAGATACGCAGTATTTT	CSAGTSGRGTDTQYF
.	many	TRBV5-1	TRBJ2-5	TGCGCCAGCAGCTTGGGTCAGGCTAATCTAGGAGAGGAGACCCAGTACTTC	CASSLGQANLGEETQYF
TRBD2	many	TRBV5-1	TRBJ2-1	TGCGCCAGCAGCGAAACTAGCGGGATAACAAATGAGCAGTTCTTC	CASSETSGITNEQFF
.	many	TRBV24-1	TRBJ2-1	TGTGCCACCGGTGGAAGAAAAAGCTCCTACAATGAGCAGTTCTTC	CATGGRKSSYNEQFF
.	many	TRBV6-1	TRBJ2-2	TGTGCCAGCACGAGGAGTAACACCGGGGAGCTGTTTTTT	CASTRSNTGELFF
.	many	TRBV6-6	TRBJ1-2	TGTGCCAGCAGTTACTCGGGCTCGTTGGAAAGCTACACCTTC	CASSYSGSLESYTF
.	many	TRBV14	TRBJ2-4	TGTGCCAGCAGCCCGTCGGGGGCGGGAGCTTCCAAAAACATTCAGTACTTC	CASSPSGAGASKNIQYF
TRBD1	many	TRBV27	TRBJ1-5	TGTGCCAGCAGTCCCGGACAGGTTCGTAATCAGCCCCAGCATTTT	CASSPGQVRNQPQHF
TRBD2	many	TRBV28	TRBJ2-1	TGTGCCAGCACCTTGGGGGGAGCGGGGGGGTACAATGAGCAGTTCTTC	CASTLGGAGGYNEQFF
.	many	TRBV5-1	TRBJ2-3	TGCGCCAGCAGCTCGACAGGACCCGGCGGCACAGATACGCAGTATTTT	CASSSTGPGGTDTQYF
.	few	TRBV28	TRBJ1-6	TGTGCCAGCAGCGTTTCGGGAACAAATAATTCACCCCTCCACTTT	CASSVSGTNNSPLHF
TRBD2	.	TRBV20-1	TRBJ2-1	TGCAGTGCCCCTCTAGCGGGAGGTTATAGCTCCTACAATGAGCAGTTCTTC	CSAPLAGGYSSYNEQFF
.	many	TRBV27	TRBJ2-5	TGTGCCAGCAGTCCCAGGGTCCAGGGCTCACGAGAGACCCAGTACTTC	CASSPRVQGSRETQYF